Below, 4 T cell receptor beta chains from the same sample are listed, as sequenced in a study of blood T cells in healthy people across ages. A second PCR of 7 to 11 cycles used a sample-barcoded 5' primer and a J-beta primer mix. TCRdb reanalysed the 5' RACE reads using MiXCR and keeps one entry per CDR3 protein. In the table there are roughly 800,000 distinct CDR3 sequences, under 40% of which are singletons. Sequencing was done on a sample of blood. The receptors were gathered from a man between 18 and 35 years old in good health.

This clonotype was observed a handful of times. This chain connects TRBV12-3 or TRBV12-4 to TRBJ1-1, with 10 nucleotides matching TRBD1. The V segment lost 5 bases and the J segment 4 bases; nucleotides outside the gene matches: 7. This CDR3 is 15 amino acids long. The CDR3 sequence is CASSATGGFRTEAFF. CDR3 DNA: TGTGCCAGCAGTGCGACAGGGGGCTTCCGCACTGAAGCTTTCTTT.

The chain links TRBV6-6 to TRBJ2-7; TRBD2 agrees at 8 bases. The CDR3 totals 15 residues. In germline, CDR1 is MNHNY, CDR2 SVGAGI (reference sequence). V was clipped by 6 bases and J by 1 base; unmatched bases: 8. In nucleotides, the CDR3 is TGTGCCAGCAGACACCCGACTAGCGAATCCTACGAGCAGTACTTC. Translated: CASRHPTSESYEQYF.

In this sample, this clonotype turned up a few times. The chain joins TRBV7-8 to TRBJ1-2, with 11 nucleotides matching TRBD1. V shed 5 bases, J shed 3 bases, and the junction held 11 bases outside the gene matches. CDR1 is SGHVS and CDR2 is FQNEAQ in the germline V gene. The CDR3 covers 17 residues. This chain's CDR3 is CASSAEDRGRIDYGYTF. The CDR3 bases are TGTGCCAGCAGCGCAGAGGACAGGGGGCGAATTGACTATGGCTACACCTTC.

The V gene is TRBV10-3, the J gene TRBJ1-5; 7 bases agree with TRBD1. The CDR3 is 13 residues long. Per the germline V gene, CDR1 is ENHRY and CDR2 is SYGVKD. The V and J ends lost 6 bases and 7 bases, in that order; junction bases with no gene match: 6. The CDR3 DNA is TGTGCCATCAGCGACAGGGACCGGCAGCCCCAGCATTTT. Translating it yields CAISDRDRQPQHF.